The 28 T cell receptor beta chains presented below share a single source sample, sequenced in a study of CD8 T cells in ankylosing spondylitis. MiXCR, applied by TCRdb to the 5' RACE reads, yields one record per CDR3 protein. The sample contains 250,000 to 350,000 distinct CDR3 sequences, around 21% of which appear only once. The source material was blood, either unsorted or a sorted T cell fraction (not recorded which). Every receptor here comes from a female donor with ankylosing spondylitis or in good health (not recorded which).

This clonotype has a handful of counts. This sequence joins TRBV7-2 and TRBJ2-1; D not certain. Germline CDR1 is SGHTA and CDR2 is FQGNSA. The CDR3 loop spans 14 amino acids. With 3 bases removed from V and 9 bases from J, the gap between germline ends came to 15 bases. CDR3 sequence (DNA): TGTGCCAGCAGCTTCTTACGACCGTCAGGTGAGCAGTTCTTC. As protein: CASSFLRPSGEQFF.

The rearrangement joins TRBV20-1 to TRBJ2-4; D possibly corresponds to TRBD2 (6 bases). V was trimmed by 6 bases and J by 5 bases, leaving 11 bases between them. The CDR3 sequence is 12 residues long. Germline V lookup: CDR1 DFQATT, CDR2 SNEGSKA (reference sequence). CDR3 sequence reads: CSAGGIQNIQYF. Written as DNA, the CDR3 is TGCAGTGCGGGGGGTATTCAAAACATTCAGTACTTC.

The V gene is TRBV7-9, the J gene TRBJ2-3; the match to TRBD2 covers 7 bases. CDR1 is SEHNR and CDR2 is FQNEAQ in the germline V gene (reference sequence). This CDR3 region has 15 residues. The ends lost 0 bases at V and 6 bases at J; junction bases unmatched: 6. CDR3 nucleotides: TGTGCCAGCAGCTTAGCGGGAGGGCAGAGGGATACGCAGTATTTT. It translates to CASSLAGGQRDTQYF.

The V call is TRBV12-3 or TRBV12-4, the J call TRBJ2-3, with TRBD2 matching over 12 bases. The CDR3 spans 18 residues. V trimming: 6 bases; J trimming: 3 bases; junction bases outside the gene matches: 13. This CDR3 is CASSPGLAGRGRTDTQYF. The CDR3 coding sequence is TGTGCCAGCAGCCCCGGACTAGCGGGAAGGGGGAGGACAGATACGCAGTATTTT.

This clonotype was detected a few times. CDR3 sequence reads: CASSVGRAYNEQFF. The CDR3 bases are TGTGCCAGCAGTGTGGGCCGGGCCTACAATGAGCAGTTCTTC. The chain has TRBV2 and TRBJ2-1; D is undetermined. The germline V gene encodes CDR1 SNHLY and CDR2 FYNNEI. V was shortened by 4 bases and J by 2 bases, with 9 bases between the two germline ends. The CDR3 covers 14 residues. Full variable domain (remainder filled in from reference TRBV2 and TRBJ2-1): EPEVTQTPSHQVTQMGQEVILRCVPISNHLYFYWYRQILGQKVEFLVSFYNNEISEKSEIFDDQFSVERPDGSNFTLKIRSTKLEDSAMYFCASSVGRAYNEQFFGPGTRLTVL.

V and J are TRBV6-1 and TRBJ2-3; D is uncertain. Trimming left V 2 bases short and J 5 bases short, with 8 bases between. Germline assignment: CDR1 MNHNS and CDR2 SASEGT. This CDR3 is built from 13 residues. In DNA form, the CDR3 reads TGTGCCAGCAGTGAACGGCGGTTAGATACGCAGTATTTT. It yields the protein CASSERRLDTQYF.

This clonotype was found once. The V call is TRBV10-2, the J call TRBJ2-3; a possible D gene is TRBD1 (7 bases). The germline gives CDR1 WSHSY, CDR2 SAAADI. The CDR3 is made up of 17 amino acids. Trimming took off 3 bases at V and 2 bases at J, with 18 bases between the two ends. The CDR3 nucleotides are TGCGCCAGCAGTGATGGTTGGAGGGGGCTCTCCACAGATACGCAGTATTTT. This encodes CASSDGWRGLSTDTQYF.

This clonotype was observed at least ten times. This rearrangement joins TRBV29-1 to TRBJ2-7; TRBD2 aligns across 13 bases. CDR3 length: 15 residues. The J segment lost 2 bases and the V segment lost 4 bases, leaving 5 bases of the junction unmatched. The germline CDR1 and CDR2 sequences are SQVTM and ANQGSEA. The CDR3 reads CSVGTSGRGPYEQYF. The CDR3 DNA follows: TGCAGCGTTGGGACTAGCGGGAGAGGGCCCTACGAGCAGTACTTC.

The CDR3 region has the DNA TGTGCCAGCAGCCCGGGACTCACTCAAGAGACCCAGTACTTC. This sequence encodes CASSPGLTQETQYF. This chain links TRBV7-6 with TRBJ2-5, with D maybe TRBD2 (6 bases). Germline loops: CDR1 SGHVS, CDR2 FNYEAQ. The CDR3 has 14 amino acids. The V gene lost 5 bases and the J gene lost 2 bases, with 12 bases spanning the gap.

This clonotype was counted only a few times. The rearrangement links TRBV19 to TRBJ2-3; 8 bases line up with TRBD2. This CDR3 comprises 17 residues. CDR1 is LNHDA and CDR2 is SQIVND in the germline V gene (reference sequence). V lost 5 bases, J lost 5 bases, and 15 bases stayed unmatched. CDR3 sequence reads: CASSSSASGLRVDTQYF. The CDR3 DNA reads as TGTGCCAGTAGTTCCTCGGCTAGCGGGCTTCGGGTAGATACGCAGTATTTT.

This clonotype was picked up a small number of times. This chain connects TRBV4-3 to TRBJ2-6; D is unresolved. Germline loops: CDR1 LGHNA, CDR2 YSLEER. This CDR3 has 15 amino acids. V shed 4 bases and J shed 0 bases, with 7 bases lying between them. CDR3 sequence: CASSPRSSGANVLTF. As DNA, the CDR3 is TGCGCCAGCAGCCCGCGCTCCTCTGGGGCCAACGTCCTGACTTTC.

V and J are TRBV5-1 and TRBJ2-1; no firm D call. V lost 0 bases, J lost 9 bases, and 13 bases lay in between. The CDR3 has 14 residues. Germline CDR1 reads SGHRS; CDR2 reads YFSETQ. The CDR3 DNA is TGCGCCAGCAGCTTGGCAGGCGATGGTTCTGAGCAGTTCTTC. Translation gives CASSLAGDGSEQFF.

CDR3 sequence (DNA): TGTGCCACCAGCAGAGAGGGCGGACCGAACACCGGGGAGCTGTTTTTT. It translates to CATSREGGPNTGELFF. The V call is TRBV15, the J call TRBJ2-2; no firm D call. V lost 0 bases and J 0 bases, leaving 8 bases between the germline ends. This CDR3 contains 16 residues. CDR1 LNHNV and CDR2 YYDKDF come from the germline V gene (reference sequence). The entire variable domain, with the rest obtained from reference TRBV15 and TRBJ2-2, is as follows: DAMVIQNPRYQVTQFGKPVTLSCSQTLNHNVMYWYQQKSSQAPKLLFHYYDKDFNNEADTPDNFQSRRPNTSFCFLDIRSPGLGDTAMYLCATSREGGPNTGELFFGEGSRLTVL.

This sequence joins TRBV6-4 and TRBJ2-5; 10 bases map to TRBD2. Germline V gene data show CDR1 as MRHNA and CDR2 as SNTAGT. There are 15 residues in the CDR3. The V gene end was trimmed by 6 bases and the J gene end by 7 bases; junction bases not matched to a gene: 11. The CDR3 sequence: CASSEKREGPGTQYF. The CDR3 DNA is TGTGCCAGCAGCGAAAAGCGGGAGGGCCCGGGGACCCAGTACTTC.

This chain uses TRBV10-3 with TRBJ2-7, with D possibly being TRBD2 (6 bases). V shed 6 bases and J shed 5 bases, with 17 bases lying between them. The CDR3 contains 14 residues. Germline lookup yields CDR1 ENHRY and CDR2 SYGVKD. CDR3 in DNA: TGTGCCATCAGCCGGGGAAGCGGGCATAACGAGCAGTACTTC. It yields the protein CAISRGSGHNEQYF.

The sample holds a few counts of this clonotype. This chain uses TRBV12-3 or TRBV12-4 with TRBJ2-5, with no clear D. The CDR3 spans 14 residues. Trimming shortened V by 4 bases and J by 5 bases, and 14 bases separated the two germline ends. CDR3 sequence (DNA): TGTGCCAGCAGTTCCCCGGGTCGGAAGGAGACCCAGTACTTC. Its protein is CASSSPGRKETQYF.

A few counts support this clonotype. The chain couples TRBV7-9 to TRBJ1-4; perhaps TRBD1 as D (6 bases). Germline CDR1 and CDR2: SEHNR and FQNEAQ (reference sequence). The V gene lost 3 bases and the J gene lost 8 bases, with 13 bases spanning the gap. CDR3 length equals 14 residues. The CDR3 sequence: CASSFWTEEEKLFF. The DNA of the CDR3 is TGTGCCAGCAGCTTTTGGACAGAGGAAGAAAAACTGTTTTTT.

The chain employs TRBV12-3 or TRBV12-4 and TRBJ1-1; D is unresolved. Trimming removed 8 bases at V and 6 bases at J, with 10 bases between. The CDR3 consists of 11 residues. The CDR3 DNA reads as TGTGCCAGCTATAGCGGCCCTGAAGCTTTCTTT. Its translation is CASYSGPEAFF.

This clonotype was recorded a few times. This chain joins TRBV20-1 and TRBJ2-1, with 11 bases fitting TRBD2. The CDR3 contains 14 residues. The ends lost 6 bases at V and 6 bases at J; junction bases unmatched: 7. Germline assignment: CDR1 DFQATT and CDR2 SNEGSKA (reference sequence). The CDR3 reads CSAVSGRAPNEQFF. CDR3 DNA sequence: TGCAGTGCCGTTAGCGGGAGGGCCCCCAATGAGCAGTTCTTC.

V usage is TRBV6-1 and J usage is TRBJ2-1; 7 bases match TRBD2. CDR1 and CDR2 from the germline V gene are MNHNS and SASEGT. The CDR3 runs 15 residues. V trimming: 6 bases; J trimming: 4 bases; junction bases outside the gene matches: 9. The CDR3 bases are TGTGCCAGCAGCACCCTTCGCGGGAGTTACAATGAGCAGTTCTTC. This codes for CASSTLRGSYNEQFF.

The chain employs TRBV5-1 and TRBJ2-7; 9 nucleotides agree with TRBD2. Trimming at V came to 5 bases and at J to 3 bases, leaving 12 bases not matched to a gene. The germline CDR1 and CDR2 sequences are SGHRS and YFSETQ. The CDR3 is made up of 16 amino acids. The CDR3 loop is CASRYAPTSGSYEQYF. CDR3 bases: TGCGCCAGCAGGTACGCCCCGACTAGCGGAAGCTACGAGCAGTACTTC.

This clonotype came up many times. This sequence joins TRBV7-2 and TRBJ2-3; D is unresolved. V lost 1 base, J lost 8 bases, and 10 bases lay in between. The CDR3 sequence is 13 residues long. Germline lookup yields CDR1 SGHTA and CDR2 FQGNSA. The CDR3 loop reads CASSLGPTATQYF. The CDR3 DNA follows: TGTGCCAGCAGCTTAGGCCCCACCGCTACGCAGTATTTT. Together with reference TRBV7-2 and TRBJ2-3, the CDR3 gives the full variable domain: GAGVSQSPSNKVTEKGKDVELRCDPISGHTALYWYRQSLGQGLEFLIYFQGNSAPDKSGLPSDRFSAERTGGSVSTLTIQRTQQEDSAVYLCASSLGPTATQYFGPGTRLTVL.

This clonotype showed up many times. V gene TRBV12-3 or TRBV12-4 combines with J gene TRBJ1-2, with a tentative D call TRBD1 (5 bases). The CDR3 runs to 13 residues. V lost 6 bases to trimming and J lost 8 bases, with 16 bases between them. The CDR3, as DNA: TGTGCCAGCAGGTTGACAGAGATTTCAGGCTACACCTTC. This encodes CASRLTEISGYTF.

This clonotype was seen only a few times. V and J are TRBV7-8 and TRBJ1-1; D is undetermined. Trimming removed 1 base from V and 3 bases from J, with 3 bases in between. This CDR3 contains 12 residues. The germline CDR1 and CDR2 sequences are SGHVS and FQNEAQ. The CDR3 spells CASSLVHTEAFF. The CDR3 DNA follows: TGTGCCAGCAGCTTAGTCCACACTGAAGCTTTCTTT.

This sequence joins TRBV10-3 and TRBJ1-1; D uncertain. This CDR3 region has 14 residues. The germline CDR1 and CDR2 sequences are ENHRY and SYGVKD. V lost 0 bases and J 8 bases, leaving 13 bases between the germline ends. The CDR3 is CAISESRRAGEAFF. DNA for the CDR3: TGTGCCATCAGTGAGTCAAGGAGGGCCGGGGAAGCTTTCTTT.

This rearrangement joins TRBV6-5 to TRBJ2-3; TRBD2 might be the D (5 bases). Trimming cost V 0 bases and J 4 bases, with 11 bases left between them. Germline CDR1 reads MNHEY; CDR2 reads SVGAGI. This CDR3 spans 15 amino acids. The CDR3 DNA follows: TGTGCCAGCAGTTACTCTTTACTAGAGGCAGATACGCAGTATTTT. Translated: CASSYSLLEADTQYF.

The rearrangement uses TRBV7-2 and TRBJ2-7, with D maybe TRBD2 (5 bases). The germline CDR1 and CDR2 sequences are SGHTA and FQGNSA. The CDR3 extends over 15 amino acids. Trimming pared 5 bases from V and 3 bases from J, leaving 17 bases between. The CDR3 reads CASSPAPAGLYEQYF. In nucleotides, the CDR3 is TGTGCCAGCAGCCCCGCCCCCGCGGGCCTCTACGAGCAGTACTTC.

The chain joins TRBV4-3 to TRBJ2-1; maybe TRBD1 (5 bases). The CDR3 runs 15 residues. Per the germline V gene, CDR1 is LGHNA and CDR2 is YSLEER. Trimming shortened V by 1 base and J by 7 bases, and 14 bases separated the two germline ends. Written as DNA, the CDR3 is TGCGCCAGCAGCCAAGGTCAGGGCAAGGGGAATGAGCAGTTCTTC. It encodes CASSQGQGKGNEQFF.